The 26 T cell receptor beta chains listed next were all sequenced from one sample in a study of T cell changes during pregnancy in multiple sclerosis (dated by TCRdb to about 2019). Libraries were prepared through the immunoSEQ multiplex PCR assay. As stored in TCRdb, this immuneACCESS dataset retains in-frame rearrangements with V and J assigned. A fraction of the clones does not appear; measured against another copy, unresolved V genes explain less than half of the discrepancy, and the remainder lacks a known reason. The sample includes about 40,000 clones, with approximately 91% observed a single time. The top ten clonotypes cover approximately 4% of the sample. Specimen: CD8+ T cells from peripheral blood mononuclear cells, collected in the first trimester of pregnancy. The receptors shown here come from a female donor with multiple sclerosis, enrolled in a pregnancy study.

The rearrangement joins TRBV9 to TRBJ2-7; 8 nucleotides align to TRBD2. Germline V gene lookup returns CDR1 SGDLS and CDR2 YYNGEE. J was trimmed by 3 bases and V by 0 bases; bases with no gene match: 5. The CDR3 contains 15 residues. The CDR3 sequence: CASSVAAGADYEQYF. CDR3 nucleotides: TGTGCCAGCAGCGTAGCAGCGGGGGCCGACTACGAGCAGTACTTC. The whole variable domain, remainder taken from reference TRBV9 and TRBJ2-7, is DSGVTQTPKHLITATGQRVTLRCSPRSGDLSVYWYQQSLDQGLQFLIQYYNGEERAKGNILERFSAQQFPDLHSELNLSSLELGDSALYFCASSVAAGADYEQYFGPGTRLTVT.

This chain connects TRBV6-1 to TRBJ2-3, with a possible D match to TRBD1 (5 bases). V was clipped by 3 bases and J by 3 bases, with 13 bases between them. The CDR3 runs 15 residues. Germline values: CDR1 MNHNS, CDR2 SASEGT. The CDR3, as DNA: TGTGCCAGCAGTGAGAGTGGGGCGGTTACAGATACGCAGTATTTT. Encoded protein: CASSESGAVTDTQYF.

The chain couples TRBV13 to TRBJ2-5; D is possibly TRBD2 (6 bases). This CDR3 comprises 14 residues. Germline assignment: CDR1 PRHDT and CDR2 FYEKMQ (reference sequence). V dropped 1 base and J dropped 9 bases, with 15 bases sitting between them. The CDR3 sequence: CASSLERLEGAQYF. CDR3 in DNA: TGTGCCAGCAGCTTAGAAAGACTAGAGGGAGCCCAGTACTTC.

J is TRBJ2-1 and V is TRBV1; the table's D call, TRBD2, has no DNA check behind it. TRBV1 is deemed a pseudogene. The CDR3 runs to 12 residues. The DNA of the CDR3 is TGCACCAGCAGCCCCCTCCGGGGTGAGCAGTTCTTC. It encodes CTSSPLRGEQFF.

This chain uses TRBV10-3 with TRBJ2-7, with D possibly being TRBD2 (5 bases). This CDR3 spans 13 amino acids. CDR1 ENHRY and CDR2 SYGVKD come from the germline V gene. Trimming took 3 bases from V and 2 from J, leaving 8 bases between them. The DNA for the CDR3 is TGTGCCATCAGTGACGGAGGTGCCTACGAGCAGTACTTC. Residues: CAISDGGAYEQYF.

This chain links TRBV11-2 with TRBJ2-1; D is uncertain. Trimming left V 0 bases short and J 7 bases short, with 4 bases between. From germline, CDR1 is SGHAT and CDR2 FQNNGV. The CDR3 loop spans 12 amino acids. The CDR3 sequence is CASSLDLNEQFF. For the CDR3, the DNA is TGTGCCAGCAGCTTAGACCTGAATGAGCAGTTCTTC. The full variable domain, its missing parts supplied by reference TRBV11-2 and TRBJ2-1, is EAGVAQSPRYKIIEKRQSVAFWCNPISGHATLYWYQQILGQGPKLLIQFQNNGVVDDSQLPKDRFSAERLKGVDSTLKIQPAKLEDSAVYLCASSLDLNEQFFGPGTRLTVL.

This sequence joins TRBV4-2 and TRBJ2-3; D gene uncertain. Between the trimmed V and J ends, which lost 4 bases and 5 bases, there was a span of 10 bases. The germline V gene encodes CDR1 LGHNA and CDR2 YNFKEQ. The CDR3 runs 13 residues. CDR3 sequence reads: CASSPHRVDTQYF. The CDR3 DNA reads as TGTGCCAGCAGCCCGCACCGGGTAGATACGCAGTATTTT.

V gene TRBV15 combines with J gene TRBJ2-1, with 7 bases aligning to TRBD1. Germline-derived CDR1 and CDR2 are LNHNV and YYDKDF (reference sequence). The CDR3 runs 14 residues. Trimming took 4 bases from V and 3 from J; bases not matched to a gene: 3. CDR3 amino acids: CATSNRGGYNEQFF. Here the CDR3 DNA reads TGTGCCACCAGCAACAGGGGCGGCTACAATGAGCAGTTCTTC.

In its sample, this clone was seen once. The chain joins TRBV7-6 to TRBJ2-1, with TRBD2 as a possible D gene (6 bases). The V and J ends lost 1 base and 10 bases respectively, with 11 bases between them. Germline CDR1 is SGHVS and CDR2 is FNYEAQ. The length of the CDR3 is 13 residues. CDR3 residues: CASSLVLAREQFF. CDR3 DNA: TGTGCCAGCAGCTTAGTACTAGCTCGCGAGCAGTTCTTC.

The V and J genes are TRBV7-9 and TRBJ1-2, with a weak D call TRBD1 (6 bases). Trimming stripped 5 bases from V and 4 bases from J, with 20 bases between. The CDR3 spans 16 residues. Germline V gene data show CDR1 as SEHNR and CDR2 as FQNEAQ (reference sequence). The CDR3 bases are TGTGCCAGCAGCCCCGAAATGGGGCAGGGGCTCTATGGCTACACCTTC. Translating gives CASSPEMGQGLYGYTF.

The chain uses TRBV9 and TRBJ1-2, with TRBD1 matching 10 bases. The CDR3 totals 16 residues. The J segment lost 3 bases and the V segment lost 0 bases, leaving 5 bases of the junction unmatched. CDR1 is SGDLS, CDR2 YYNGEE, per germline. The CDR3 coding sequence is TGTGCCAGCAGCGTAGCTGGGGACAGGGGTTACTATGGCTACACCTTC. Its translation: CASSVAGDRGYYGYTF.

The V and J genes are TRBV27 and TRBJ1-5; D gene ambiguous. Trimming pared 2 bases from V and 5 bases from J, leaving 13 bases between. The germline gives CDR1 MNHEY, CDR2 SMNVEV (reference sequence). The CDR3 spans 15 residues. The CDR3 nucleotides are TGTGCCAGCAGTTTAACGGTTGGCGGGGATCAGCCCCAGCATTTT. Translating gives CASSLTVGGDQPQHF.

The chain combines TRBV6-1 with TRBJ1-6; D perhaps matches TRBD1 (6 bases). Germline CDR1 reads MNHNS; CDR2 reads SASEGT. There are 14 residues in the CDR3. The germline V and J ends were trimmed by 2 bases and 7 bases, with 9 bases remaining between them. CDR3 sequence reads: CASSEWTANSPLHF. CDR3 nucleotide sequence: TGTGCCAGCAGTGAATGGACAGCCAATTCACCCCTCCACTTT.

The chain's CDR3 is CASSEGRQGLWAQHF. In DNA, the CDR3 is TGTGCCAGCAGTGAAGGAAGGCAGGGTCTGTGGGCCCAGCATTTT. V gene TRBV2 combines with J gene TRBJ1-5; a possible D gene is TRBD1 (5 bases). CDR1 is SNHLY and CDR2 is FYNNEI in the germline V gene. CDR3 length equals 15 residues. The V end lost 1 base, the J end lost 11 bases, and 18 bases lay between the germline ends.

The chain has TRBV5-6 and TRBJ2-3; possible D gene TRBD2, 5 bases. Per germline, CDR1 SGHDT and CDR2 YYEEEE. This CDR3 is built from 12 residues. Trimming took 3 bases from V and 5 from J, leaving 7 bases between them. The CDR3 spells CASSSGRDTQYF. CDR3 sequence (DNA): TGTGCCAGCAGCTCGGGGAGAGATACGCAGTATTTT.

The rearrangement joins TRBV7-3 to TRBJ2-3; maybe TRBD2 (7 bases). Between the trimmed V and J ends, which lost 1 base and 4 bases, there was a span of 12 bases. The CDR3 covers 15 residues. Germline V lookup: CDR1 SGHTA, CDR2 FQGTGA. The CDR3 loop reads CASSLMGGPPDTQYF. As DNA, the CDR3 is TGTGCCAGCAGCTTAATGGGGGGGCCCCCAGATACGCAGTATTTT.

As DNA, the CDR3 is TGTGCCAGCAGCTTGTCTTCCTCCTACGAGCAGTACTTC. Protein: CASSLSSSYEQYF. This rearrangement joins TRBV7-7 to TRBJ2-7; D call uncertain. Germline assignment: CDR1 SSHAT and CDR2 FNYEAQ (reference sequence). Between the trimmed V and J ends, which lost 3 bases and 0 bases, there was a span of 6 bases. The CDR3 has 13 amino acids.

This rearrangement joins TRBV5-1 to TRBJ1-6; D uncertain. Trimming took 0 bases from V and 0 from J, leaving 10 bases between them. Germline CDR1 SGHRS, CDR2 YFSETQ. The CDR3 has 17 amino acids. CDR3 DNA: TGCGCCAGCAGCTTGGTTGGTGGGAGCTCCTATAATTCACCCCTCCACTTT. Translating gives CASSLVGGSSYNSPLHF. The whole variable domain, remainder taken from reference TRBV5-1 and TRBJ1-6, is KAGVTQTPRYLIKTRGQQVTLSCSPISGHRSVSWYQQTPGQGLQFLFEYFSETQRNKGNFPGRFSGRQFSNSRSEMNVSTLELGDSALYLCASSLVGGSSYNSPLHFGNGTRLTVT.

This clone was seen more than once but under ten times. The rearrangement links TRBV30 to TRBJ2-1, with 10 bases that match TRBD2. The CDR3 spans 16 residues. Per germline, CDR1 GTSNPN and CDR2 SVGIG (reference sequence). Unmatched junction bases numbered 9, after V lost 3 bases and J lost 4 bases. The CDR3 region has the DNA TGTGCCTGGAGGAGGAGGGTAGCGGGGGGATACAATGAGCAGTTCTTC. Protein: CAWRRRVAGGYNEQFF.

The CDR3 loop is CASSQAGTGVYEQYF. The CDR3, as DNA: TGCGCCAGCAGCCAAGCTGGGACAGGGGTCTACGAGCAGTACTTC. The chain carries TRBV4-3 and TRBJ2-7; 10 nucleotides align to TRBD1. Losses at the gene ends were 1 base for V and 3 bases for J; bases not matched to a gene: 3. Germline CDR1 is LGHNA and CDR2 is YSLEER. The CDR3 loop spans 15 amino acids.

V gene TRBV7-2 combines with J gene TRBJ2-7; D may be TRBD1 (5 bases). The CDR3 sequence is 17 residues long. Trimming shortened V by 1 base and J by 0 bases, and 16 bases separated the two germline ends. Per germline, CDR1 SGHTA and CDR2 FQGNSA. CDR3 in amino acids: CASSLGPRTIPSYEQYF. CDR3 DNA sequence: TGTGCCAGCAGCTTAGGACCACGGACAATTCCCTCCTACGAGCAGTACTTC.

CDR3 sequence (DNA): TGTGCCAGCAGTGGGAGTAGCGGGGGGGCAATCTACGAGCAGTACTTC. Translation: CASSGSSGGAIYEQYF. The chain uses TRBV2 and TRBJ2-7, with 11 positions matching TRBD2. The CDR3 extends over 16 amino acids. The ends lost 4 bases at V and 3 bases at J; junction bases unmatched: 8. Germline V lookup: CDR1 SNHLY, CDR2 FYNNEI.

In this sample, this clone turned up once. The chain links TRBV5-5 to TRBJ2-7, with TRBD1 identical over 10 bases. Germline lookup yields CDR1 SGHKS and CDR2 YYEKEE (reference sequence). The CDR3 consists of 16 residues. V shed 0 bases and J 4 bases; nucleotides not matched to a gene: 7. This chain's CDR3 is CASSLESGTGVYEQYF. CDR3 coding DNA: TGTGCCAGCAGCTTGGAATCCGGGACAGGGGTGTACGAGCAGTACTTC.

The chain couples TRBV7-8 to TRBJ2-5; D is perhaps TRBD2 (5 bases). The CDR3 runs to 14 residues. Germline CDR1 reads SGHVS; CDR2 reads FQNEAQ. Trimming cost V 1 base and J 5 bases, with 11 bases left between them. The CDR3 sequence: CASSLDRGSETQYF. The CDR3 DNA follows: TGTGCCAGCAGCTTAGATCGGGGTTCGGAGACCCAGTACTTC.

The chain has TRBV11-2 and TRBJ2-1; D unclear. V was clipped by 1 base and J by 10 bases, with 11 bases between them. The CDR3 consists of 13 residues. The germline V gene has CDR1 SGHAT and CDR2 FQNNGV. This CDR3 is CASSLGALREQFF. CDR3 bases: TGTGCCAGCAGCTTAGGGGCCCTCCGGGAGCAGTTCTTC.

The chain carries TRBV4-2 and TRBJ2-1, with 15 bases matching TRBD2. V gave up 1 base and J gave up 4 bases; unmatched junction bases: 8. CDR3 length: 19 residues. The germline V gene has CDR1 LGHNA and CDR2 YNFKEQ. The DNA of the CDR3 is TGTGCCAGCAGCCAAGGGACTAGCGGGGGGGCCGGAGTTTACAATGAGCAGTTCTTC. Its translation is CASSQGTSGGAGVYNEQFF.